This note documents a single T cell receptor (beta chain) sequence. Its antigen remains undetermined. No per-base quality is available; no much larger clone lies one base away. This CDR3 is also generated by other DNA sequences in the sample. This sample is drawn from a study of shared clonotypes between healthy human individuals (dated by TCRdb to 2018 to 2020). A note on the overall study: The cohort included three men and a couple of women between 18 and 49 years of age. Per donor, three plates each were used for CD4 naive and CD4 memory, two for CD8 naive, and one for CD8 memory. To estimate repertoire size and how much clonotype sharing occurs between individuals, the study deeply sequenced the blood TCR repertoires of 5 or 6 healthy adults. To increase sequencing depth and limit assay-specific biases, different laboratories used diverse techniques to prepare libraries and sequence TCR repertoires. Per donor, leukapheresis produced somewhere between about 0.94 and 8.9 billion PBMCs.

Overall study results and their limits: Higher generation probabilities were observed for clonotypes shared by all four sorted-subset donors than for non-shared clonotypes. Pairwise subsampling led to the expectation that sequencing depth would affect the degree of clonotype sharing among donors. Incomplete sequencing was indicated by rarefaction of sorted-subset datasets, despite the large sequencing depth. Because the study included only a small number of donors, the genetic and exposure-history diversity represented was limited. Sampling was restricted to blood, and TCR repertoires in tissue are likely to differ from TCR repertoires in blood. Estimated clonotype richness was generally larger for naive than for memory subsets. Across four donors, 5% to 6% of naive CD4, roughly 3.4% of naive CD8, about 2.3% of memory CD4, and 0.4% of memory CD8 clonotypes were shared.

The germline V gene gives CDR1 as SGHRS and CDR2 as YFSETQ. V and J are trimmed by 3 bases and 1 base, and the gene matches miss 2 bases of the junction. Spanning cysteine to phenylalanine, the CDR3 consists of 14 amino acids. The sequence is cut down to CDR3 DNA, 42 bases in frame from base 1. CD8 naive samples were CD45RO-negative cells positively selected for CCR7, giving a CD45RA+CCR7+ population that excluded TemRA cells. The donors were healthy, HIV-negative adults who had no recently reported acute infections or vaccinations. Every donor was a Caucasian adult residing in Nashville, Tennessee, USA. After blood collection by leukapheresis, PBMCs were isolated using Ficoll-Histopaque density gradient centrifugation and then cryopreserved in the vapor phase of liquid nitrogen. Analytical flow cytometry was used to check the purity and quantity of each magnetically sorted T cell population. From each sorted fraction, genomic DNA was isolated and quantified by UV absorbance on a Nanodrop 2000c.

Using the deep immunoSEQ assay, multiplex PCR amplified TCR CDR3 regions from genomic DNA. Extracted genomic DNA from each cell subset was spread evenly across all wells of several immunoSEQ 96-well plates, with each plate serving as a replicate. Each replicate PCR for sorted subsets received 200 ng genomic DNA, equal to roughly 30,000 T cell genomes. Purified libraries were quantified with a Qubit 3.0 fluorometer, sized on a Bioanalyzer 2100, and re-quantified with the KAPA Library Quantification kit. A separate single-read 150-cycle Illumina NextSeq 550 flow cell was used to sequence each immunoSEQ 96-well plate. In the source study's methods: Because only junctional sequences without quality scores were contained in the immunoSEQ output, filtering matching that applied to full-length reads could not be performed. Sequences were annotated with PyIR, a Python wrapper for IgBLAST v1.9, using IMGT germline references to assign V/J genes and CDR3. Reads were filtered out if the reads had weak V/J assignments (E-value above 1e-6), no CDR3, stop codons, out-of-frame junctions, or ambiguous translated residues. V3J clonotypes were defined as sequences sharing the same inferred V gene, J gene, and CDR3 amino acid sequence. The percentage overlap between two repertoires was calculated by dividing the number of shared unique clonotypes by the size of the smaller repertoire. Richness of each repertoire was evaluated using RTK rarefaction, the Chao1 estimator, and Recon v2.1 estimates of unobserved clonotypes. OLGA was used to compute generation probabilities for all TCRbeta clonotypes that the gDNA method yielded from a handful of donors. TCRdb's version of the immuneACCESS table is confined to in-frame rearrangements and falls short of the full clone set. An unresolved V gene accounts for under half of the shortfall where checked; the remainder is of unknown origin. V and J calls plus clone size are reproduced from that table; the DNA served to infer D and trimming. Present in this sample are under 2,000,000 clones, about 95% of which were seen just once. The biggest ten clones account for 1% to 1.5% of the sample.

The clonotype comes from a man between 18 and 29 years old in good health. The rearrangement combines TRBV5-1 with TRBJ1-1; 8 middle bases align to TRBD1. Sequenced: naive CD8+ T cells sorted from blood. Per the publication, the cell subset or site label means: CD45RA+CCR7+. The DNA is TGCGCCAGCAGCTGGACAGGGCAGAACACTGAAGCTTTCTTT. This is translated as CASSWTGQNTEAFF.